This T cell receptor (beta chain) was observed in a study of T cells expressing NK-cell markers. Findings of the study overall: Among four donors, these clonotypes also ranked first in the CD3+CD56-NKG2C+ fraction.

As for this clonotype: The antigen is unknown.

This CDR3 has 15 amino acids. Germline V CDR1 and CDR2: MNHNS, SASEGT. TCR beta cDNA was made by 5'RACE template switching with UMIs. TCRdb reprocessed the 5' RACE reads and reports one entry per CDR3 protein, with no DNA. This sample carries around 260,000 distinct CDR3 sequences, with around 4% going to the ten biggest clones. The chain carries TRBV6-1 and TRBJ2-1; the D call of TRBD1 rests on TCRdb alone, since no DNA is present to check it. Input material: blood T cells: a sorted CD56 or NKG2C T cell subset, CD4+ or CD8+ T cells, or bulk PBMC T cells (not recorded which). The receptor comes from a woman between 18 and 75 years old in good health. The CDR3 here is CASGSDRGHYNEQFF.